One and the same sample provided the 23 T cell receptor beta chains below, sequenced in a study of T cells after yellow fever vaccination. TCRdb analysed the 5' RACE reads with MiXCR anew, one entry per CDR3 protein. There are a few hundred thousand distinct CDR3 sequences in the sample; approximately 10% occur only once, and more than 15% lies in the top ten. Source: PBMCs, taken on the day of the first yellow fever vaccination. These receptor sequences come from a man aged 18 to 29 who received the YFV17D yellow fever vaccine.

This clonotype was found a few times. V gene TRBV5-1 combines with J gene TRBJ1-3; D is unclear. CDR3 length equals 16 residues. Trimming removed 0 bases at V and 2 bases at J, with 12 bases between. The germline V gene has CDR1 SGHRS and CDR2 YFSETQ. This CDR3 reads CASSLATGPPGNTIYF. The CDR3 nucleotides read TGCGCCAGCAGCTTGGCCACTGGTCCACCTGGAAACACCATATATTTT.

This clonotype was found many times. CDR3: CASSPGVLANYGYTF. The DNA for the CDR3 is TGTGCCAGCAGCCCCGGAGTTTTAGCTAACTATGGCTACACCTTC. The gene calls are TRBV11-2 and TRBJ1-2; D call uncertain. Germline CDR1 reads SGHAT; CDR2 reads FQNNGV. CDR3 length: 15 amino acids. The V and J ends lost 5 bases and 0 bases respectively, with 13 bases between them.

This clonotype was seen repeatedly, ten times or more. This sequence joins TRBV5-1 and TRBJ2-5, with D hard to call. The CDR3 has 14 residues. Germline V gene data show CDR1 as SGHRS and CDR2 as YFSETQ. With 0 bases removed from V and 3 bases from J, the gap between germline ends came to 9 bases. CDR3 protein: CASSLGPPKETQYF. The CDR3 DNA follows: TGCGCCAGCAGCTTGGGACCCCCCAAAGAGACCCAGTACTTC.

There are a few counts of this clonotype. The V and J genes are TRBV12-3 or TRBV12-4 and TRBJ2-7; 11 nucleotides agree with TRBD2. V trimming: 6 bases; J trimming: 1 base; junction bases outside the gene matches: 2. This CDR3 comprises 14 residues. The CDR3, as DNA: TGTGCCAGCAGGTCTAGCGGGGGGTCCTACGAGCAGTACTTC. Encoded protein: CASRSSGGSYEQYF.

The rearrangement links TRBV7-6 to TRBJ2-1; no clear D. Germline CDR1 is SGHVS and CDR2 is FNYEAQ. The CDR3 is made up of 13 amino acids. V was pared by 8 bases and J by 7 bases, with 15 bases between. The CDR3 loop reads CASGPRLDNEQFF. CDR3 in DNA: TGTGCCAGCGGCCCGCGGCTTGATAATGAGCAGTTCTTC.

In this sample, this clonotype turned up a few times. The rearrangement uses TRBV6-2 or TRBV6-3 and TRBJ2-3, with D unresolved. CDR1 MNHEY and CDR2 SVGEGT come from the germline V gene. V lost 1 base and J lost 4, with 12 bases in between. This CDR3 region has 15 residues. CDR3 sequence reads: CASSYYTRAPDTQYF. The CDR3 DNA follows: TGTGCCAGCAGTTACTACACCCGTGCCCCAGATACGCAGTATTTT.

This clonotype was detected a few times. This chain links TRBV9 with TRBJ2-7; 9 bases line up with TRBD1. CDR3 length: 15 amino acids. V was pared by 2 bases and J by 3 bases, with 6 bases of the junction left unmatched. CDR1 SGDLS and CDR2 YYNGEE come from the germline V gene. The CDR3 DNA follows: TGTGCCAGCAGCGTCCGGGGGGACAGGGTCTACGAGCAGTACTTC. This translates into CASSVRGDRVYEQYF.

This clonotype was observed a few times. This sequence joins TRBV7-8 and TRBJ1-3; tentatively, D is TRBD1 (5 bases). The germline V gene encodes CDR1 SGHVS and CDR2 FQNEAQ. The CDR3 totals 15 residues. V lost 2 bases and J lost 4, with 12 bases in between. The CDR3 DNA is TGTGCCAGCAGCTTAAATACAGGCCAAGGAAACACCATATATTTT. Translated, it gives CASSLNTGQGNTIYF.

This chain links TRBV12-3 or TRBV12-4 with TRBJ2-7; TRBD1 matches at 10 bases. After removal of 6 bases from V and 3 bases from J, the junction contained 5 bases not matched to a gene. CDR3 length equals 14 residues. CDR3 sequence reads: CASRTGTGDYEQYF. CDR3 in DNA: TGTGCCAGCAGAACCGGGACAGGGGACTACGAGCAGTACTTC.

This clonotype was observed a handful of times. The V and J genes are TRBV6-1 and TRBJ1-5; D is undetermined. Germline loops: CDR1 MNHNS, CDR2 SASEGT. This CDR3 comprises 14 residues. V dropped 3 bases and J dropped 3 bases, with 9 bases sitting between them. CDR3 loop: CASSDLGLNQPQHF. The DNA of the CDR3 is TGTGCCAGCAGTGATCTGGGCCTCAATCAGCCCCAGCATTTT.

The chain employs TRBV7-8 and TRBJ2-7; perhaps TRBD2 as D (6 bases). Germline lookup yields CDR1 SGHVS and CDR2 FQNEAQ. Trimming shortened V by 1 base and J by 0 bases, and 7 bases separated the two germline ends. This CDR3 spans 14 amino acids. CDR3 region: CASSLVGGSYEQYF. Written as DNA, the CDR3 is TGTGCCAGCAGCTTAGTGGGGGGCTCCTACGAGCAGTACTTC.

This sequence joins TRBV20-1 and TRBJ2-5; 8 bases map to TRBD1. The junction had 9 bases not matched to a gene; V was cut back by 3 bases and J by 3 bases. CDR1 and CDR2 from the germline V gene are DFQATT and SNEGSKA (reference sequence). The CDR3 covers 15 residues. Written as DNA, the CDR3 is TGCAGTGCTAGGGTACGGGACAGGTGGAAAGAGACCCAGTACTTC. This codes for CSARVRDRWKETQYF.

This rearrangement joins TRBV2 to TRBJ2-3; D is unclear. In germline, CDR1 is SNHLY, CDR2 FYNNEI. The germline V and J ends were trimmed by 5 bases and 2 bases, with 14 bases remaining between them. CDR3 length: 15 residues. As DNA, the CDR3 is TGTGCCAGCAGTCCTCCGCCTATGGACACAGATACGCAGTATTTT. Translation gives CASSPPPMDTDTQYF.

The rearrangement links TRBV20-1 to TRBJ2-3; TRBD2 matches 13 bases. The CDR3 totals 15 residues. Germline loops: CDR1 DFQATT, CDR2 SNEGSKA (reference sequence). V lost 3 bases and J lost 4; bases outside the gene matches: 4. CDR3 sequence: CSARGTSGNPDTQYF. The CDR3 DNA follows: TGCAGTGCTAGGGGGACTAGCGGGAATCCAGATACGCAGTATTTT.

Ten or more counts support this clonotype. This chain joins TRBV24-1 and TRBJ2-2; 8 bases line up with TRBD1. The V and J ends lost 4 bases and 0 bases, in that order; junction bases with no gene match: 6. The CDR3 is made up of 17 amino acids. Germline CDR1 KGHDR, CDR2 SFDVKD. As DNA, the CDR3 is TGTGCCACCAGTGACGCAGGGGGCTTGGCGAACACCGGGGAGCTGTTTTTT. Translating it yields CATSDAGGLANTGELFF.

This chain uses TRBV5-1 with TRBJ2-2; perhaps TRBD2 as D (6 bases). Germline-derived CDR1 and CDR2 are SGHRS and YFSETQ. The CDR3 spans 13 residues. V dropped 6 bases and J dropped 2 bases, with 8 bases sitting between them. CDR3 bases: TGCGCCAGCATAGCGGTAAACACCGGGGAGCTGTTTTTT. Translating it yields CASIAVNTGELFF.

This clonotype turned up a few times. CDR3 DNA: TGCGCCAGCAGCCCCAGCGGGGGGGTCTCCTACAATGAGCAGTTCTTC. Translation: CASSPSGGVSYNEQFF. The V call is TRBV5-1, the J call TRBJ2-1; 10 positions match TRBD2. Losses at the gene ends were 4 bases for V and 0 bases for J; bases not matched to a gene: 4. The CDR3 is made up of 16 amino acids. Germline V gene data show CDR1 as SGHRS and CDR2 as YFSETQ.

The J gene is TRBJ1-5, the V gene TRBV7-2; D may be TRBD1 (6 bases). V was cut by 5 bases and J by 8 bases, with 10 bases left in between. The germline gives CDR1 SGHTA, CDR2 FQGNSA. There are 12 residues in the CDR3. The DNA of the CDR3 is TGTGCCAGCAGCGCGCCAGGGGAGCCCCAGCATTTT. This translates into CASSAPGEPQHF.

This rearrangement joins TRBV7-3 to TRBJ2-2, with D maybe TRBD1 (6 bases). CDR3 length: 16 amino acids. Per the germline V gene, CDR1 is SGHTA and CDR2 is FQGTGA. With 4 bases removed from V and 0 bases from J, the gap between germline ends came to 12 bases. The chain's CDR3 is CASSSQGPTNTGELFF. CDR3 sequence (DNA): TGTGCCAGCAGCTCTCAGGGGCCAACGAACACCGGGGAGCTGTTTTTT. The full variable domain, with the rest looked up from reference TRBV7-3 and TRBJ2-2, is GAGVSQTPSNKVTEKGKYVELRCDPISGHTALYWYRQSLGQGPEFLIYFQGTGAADDSGLPNDRFFAVRPEGSVSTLKIQRTERGDSAVYLCASSSQGPTNTGELFFGEGSRLTVL.

The V and J genes are TRBV5-1 and TRBJ2-1; 7 positions agree with TRBD1. V lost 8 bases to trimming and J lost 9 bases; unmatched junction nucleotides: 17. CDR1 and CDR2 (germline): SGHRS, YFSETQ. CDR3 length: 15 residues. The CDR3 DNA sequence: TGCGCCAGAAGCCCAGGGTTTACAGGGGAAACTGAGCAGTTCTTC. Translating gives CARSPGFTGETEQFF.

The chain joins TRBV7-9 to TRBJ1-4; a possible D gene is TRBD1 (5 bases). Germline CDR1 reads SEHNR; CDR2 reads FQNEAQ (reference sequence). This CDR3 comprises 13 residues. Trimming removed 4 bases at V and 6 bases at J, with 9 bases between. The CDR3 sequence: CASSSGTDEKLFF. CDR3 coding DNA: TGTGCCAGCAGCTCGGGGACGGATGAAAAACTGTTTTTT.

This clonotype came up a few times. The V call is TRBV9, the J call TRBJ2-5; weak D call: TRBD2 (6 bases). This CDR3 has 15 amino acids. CDR1 is SGDLS, CDR2 YYNGEE, per germline. The V and J ends lost 4 bases and 4 bases respectively, with 17 bases between them. CDR3 nucleotides: TGTGCCAGCAGCCCCGACCCTAGCGCCCGAGAGACCCAGTACTTC. As protein: CASSPDPSARETQYF.

This clonotype was observed many times. One end of the junction varies from germline; a read error may be responsible. The chain joins TRBV5-1 to TRBJ1-1; D might be TRBD1 (6 bases). This CDR3 region has 13 residues. Germline V gene data show CDR1 as SGHRS and CDR2 as YFSETQ. CDR3 sequence reads: CASSLAGDTEAFF. The CDR3 DNA reads TGTGCCAGCAGCTTAGCAGGGGACACTGAAGCTTTCTTT.